Listed here are 27 T cell receptor beta chains from one sample, sequenced in a study of OX40 agonist ivuxolimab in advanced cancers. Assay used: immunoSEQ multiplex PCR; TCRdb lists only in-frame clones, some missing. Of approximately 70,000 clones in the sample, about 84% were seen once. Sequenced here: CD4+ or CD8+ T cells sorted from blood, sampled in a trial of the OX40 agonist ivuxolimab. The receptors were gathered from an adult with an advanced solid tumor such as melanoma, head and neck, liver or kidney cancer.

The J gene is TRBJ1-4, the V gene TRBV11-2; D is undetermined. V was cut by 3 bases and J by 4 bases, with 6 bases left in between. This CDR3 is built from 13 residues. Per germline, CDR1 SGHAT and CDR2 FQNNGV. The CDR3 region is CASSLAVNEKLFF. The DNA of the CDR3 is TGTGCCAGCAGCTTGGCGGTTAATGAAAAACTGTTTTTT.

This clone was picked up one time. The chain employs TRBV6-1 and TRBJ1-2, with TRBD1 as a possible D gene (5 bases). Germline CDR1 MNHNS, CDR2 SASEGT. The CDR3 runs to 12 residues. V lost 6 bases and J 7 bases, leaving 12 bases between the germline ends. The CDR3: CASRETVRGYTF. The CDR3 nucleotides read TGTGCCAGCAGGGAGACAGTTCGTGGCTACACCTTC.

J is TRBJ1-5 and V is TRBV14; no clear D. V shed 4 bases and J shed 4 bases, with 8 bases lying between them. The CDR3 has 13 residues. Germline V gene data show CDR1 as SGHDN and CDR2 as FVKESK. The CDR3 region has the DNA TGTGCCAGCAGCCCGTCCCTAAATCAGCCCCAGCATTTT. Translating gives CASSPSLNQPQHF.

The chain uses TRBV10-1 and TRBJ1-2; D unclear. The germline CDR1 and CDR2 sequences are WNHNN and SYGVQD (reference sequence). The CDR3 has 9 amino acids. V lost 6 bases and J 6 bases, leaving 2 bases between the germline ends. CDR3: CASRHGYTF. In DNA form, the CDR3 reads TGCGCCAGCAGGCATGGCTACACCTTC.

This clone was observed once. CDR3 in DNA: TGTGCCAGCAGTCGAGGACAGGGGGCCGCCGGGGAGCTGTTTTTT. The encoded protein is CASSRGQGAAGELFF. This chain connects TRBV7-9 to TRBJ2-2, with 11 nucleotides matching TRBD1. With V trimmed by 6 bases and J by 6 bases, 6 bases remained unmatched. There are 15 residues in the CDR3. Germline assignment: CDR1 SEHNR and CDR2 FQNEAQ (reference sequence). Drawing the rest from reference TRBV7-9 and TRBJ2-2, the complete variable domain is DTGVSQNPRHKITKRGQNVTFRCDPISEHNRLYWYRQTLGQGPEFLTYFQNEAQLEKSRLLSDRFSAERPKGSFSTLEIQRTEQGDSAMYLCASSRGQGAAGELFFGEGSRLTVL.

The chain combines TRBV9 with TRBJ2-1; D perhaps matches TRBD2 (5 bases). The CDR3 length is 11 residues. V was shortened by 4 bases and J by 7 bases, with 6 bases between the two germline ends. CDR1 is SGDLS, CDR2 YYNGEE, per germline. The CDR3 reads CASSRTNEQFF. In DNA form, the CDR3 reads TGTGCCAGCAGCAGGACTAATGAGCAGTTCTTC.

This rearrangement joins TRBV7-2 to TRBJ2-1, with 7 bases matching TRBD1. The germline V gene has CDR1 SGHTA and CDR2 FQGNSA. The CDR3 sequence is 16 residues long. V lost 5 bases to trimming and J lost 4 bases; unmatched junction nucleotides: 11. Here the CDR3 reads CASSPGGQLGYNEQFF. CDR3 sequence (DNA): TGTGCCAGCAGCCCTGGGGGACAGTTAGGATACAATGAGCAGTTCTTC.

This clone has only one observation. The genes are TRBV18 and TRBJ2-3; TRBD2 agrees at 9 bases. Germline-derived CDR1 and CDR2 are KGHSH and LQKENI. The V and J ends lost 4 bases and 7 bases, in that order; junction bases with no gene match: 3. This CDR3 region has 13 residues. The CDR3 DNA sequence: TGTGCCAGCTCACTAGCGGGGGTAAATACGCAGTATTTT. Its translation is CASSLAGVNTQYF.

The chain combines TRBV27 with TRBJ2-2, with 8 bases lining up with TRBD1. J gave up 1 base and V 6 bases, and 4 bases lay outside the gene matches. CDR3 length: 15 amino acids. Germline V lookup: CDR1 MNHEY, CDR2 SMNVEV (reference sequence). The CDR3 is CASSSGQGNTGELFF. The CDR3 nucleotides read TGTGCCAGCAGCTCTGGACAGGGGAACACCGGGGAGCTGTTTTTT.

The V gene is TRBV6-6, the J gene TRBJ2-5; D is unclear. The DNA end is a closer match to TRBJ2-7, so the J assignment may be wrong. Germline V gene lookup returns CDR1 MNHNY and CDR2 SVGAGI (reference sequence). There are 13 residues in the CDR3. In DNA, the CDR3 is TGTGCCAGCAGTTACTCGAGCCGGTACGAGCAGTACTTC. The encoded protein is CASSYSSRYEQYF.

This chain links TRBV6-5 with TRBJ1-2; no clear D. In germline, CDR1 is MNHEY, CDR2 SVGAGI. The V end lost 6 bases, the J end lost 8 bases, and 19 bases lay between the germline ends. The length of the CDR3 is 14 residues. CDR3 sequence reads: CASSPILGRGGYTF. The CDR3 coding sequence is TGTGCCAGCAGCCCTATACTTGGAAGAGGGGGCTACACCTTC.

The V gene is TRBV30, the J gene TRBJ2-2; TRBD1 might be the D (6 bases). V shed 7 bases and J shed 7 bases, with 13 bases lying between them. The CDR3 has 12 residues. The germline gives CDR1 GTSNPN, CDR2 SVGIG (reference sequence). The CDR3 region is CASPGAVGELFF. DNA for the CDR3: TGTGCCTCACCAGGGGCGGTCGGGGAGCTGTTTTTT.

The V and J genes are TRBV9 and TRBJ1-4, with a tentative D call TRBD1 (5 bases). This CDR3 is 15 amino acids long. Trimming pared 4 bases from V and 1 base from J, leaving 11 bases between. Germline V gives CDR1 SGDLS, CDR2 YYNGEE. As DNA, the CDR3 is TGTGCCAGCAGCCCTCGTCAGGGAACTAATGAAAAACTGTTTTTT. Amino acid sequence: CASSPRQGTNEKLFF.

The V gene is TRBV19, the J gene TRBJ1-5; no clear D. The CDR3 loop spans 15 amino acids. V lost 3 bases, J lost 4 bases, and 13 bases lay in between. Germline CDR1 LNHDA, CDR2 SQIVND (reference sequence). The CDR3 DNA follows: TGTGCCAGTAGTATCGGCCGGGCCAGAAATCAGCCCCAGCATTTT. Translating gives CASSIGRARNQPQHF.

The chain recombines TRBV10-3 with TRBJ2-3; 7 bases match TRBD2. This CDR3 has 14 residues. The V gene's germline CDR1 is ENHRY and CDR2 SYGVKD. The junction had 2 bases not matched to a gene; V was cut back by 4 bases and J by 1 base. The CDR3 sequence is CAISAAGGTDTQYF. The CDR3, as DNA: TGTGCCATCAGTGCCGCGGGGGGCACAGATACGCAGTATTTT.

The chain uses TRBV6-5 and TRBJ2-5; a weak D match, TRBD1 (6 bases). The V gene lost 0 bases and the J gene lost 5 bases, with 13 bases spanning the gap. The germline gives CDR1 MNHEY, CDR2 SVGAGI. The CDR3 extends over 15 amino acids. DNA of the CDR3: TGTGCCAGCAGTTACTCGAGACAGGCAAGGGAGACCCAGTACTTC. It encodes CASSYSRQARETQYF.

The J gene is TRBJ2-1, the V gene TRBV19; TRBD2 agrees at 8 bases. The junction had 8 bases not matched to a gene; V was cut back by 4 bases and J by 3 bases. Germline V gene data show CDR1 as LNHDA and CDR2 as SQIVND (reference sequence). This CDR3 comprises 16 residues. For the CDR3, the DNA is TGTGCCAGTAGTAGCAGCGGGGGCGCGGACTACAATGAGCAGTTCTTC. Protein: CASSSSGGADYNEQFF.

V gene TRBV7-8 combines with J gene TRBJ2-5; TRBD1 matches at 9 bases. The J segment lost 5 bases and the V segment lost 5 bases, leaving 6 bases of the junction unmatched. CDR1 and CDR2 from the germline V gene are SGHVS and FQNEAQ. The CDR3 has 14 residues. The CDR3 spells CASSPGTGRETQYF. The CDR3 coding sequence is TGTGCCAGCAGCCCCGGGACAGGGCGGGAGACCCAGTACTTC.

The chain employs TRBV4-1 and TRBJ2-3; D is possibly TRBD2 (8 bases). The CDR3 contains 17 residues. The germline V gene has CDR1 MGHRA and CDR2 YSYEKL. Deletions cut 4 bases from V and 3 bases from J, with 20 bases between. CDR3 sequence: CASSLRRGRGETDTQYF. The CDR3 DNA sequence: TGCGCCAGCAGCCTCCGTAGGGGGCGGGGGGAAACAGATACGCAGTATTTT.

The chain uses TRBV6-1 and TRBJ2-1, with 7 bases matching TRBD2. This CDR3 is 16 amino acids long. With 0 bases clipped from V and 2 bases from J, the junction kept 4 bases outside the gene matches. The germline V gene encodes CDR1 MNHNS and CDR2 SASEGT. The CDR3 sequence: CASSEAWGGTYNEQFF. CDR3 nucleotides: TGTGCCAGCAGTGAAGCCTGGGGGGGAACCTACAATGAGCAGTTCTTC.

The genes are TRBV19 and TRBJ2-7, with a weak D call TRBD1 (6 bases). CDR3 size: 16 residues. Germline loops: CDR1 LNHDA, CDR2 SQIVND (reference sequence). V gave up 5 bases and J gave up 0 bases, with 17 bases separating them. Here the CDR3 DNA reads TGTGCCAGTAGTGAACAACAGGGCTCCTACTCCTACGAGCAGTACTTC. Protein: CASSEQQGSYSYEQYF.

The J gene is TRBJ2-6, the V gene TRBV11-3; 8 nucleotides agree with TRBD1. CDR3 size: 18 residues. V lost 6 bases and J lost 0; bases outside the gene matches: 10. CDR1 SGHNT and CDR2 YENEEA come from the germline V gene. DNA for the CDR3: TGTGCCAGCAGTCCACGGGGCACAGGGGGCTCTGGGGCCAACGTCCTGACTTTC. Protein sequence: CASSPRGTGGSGANVLTF. The whole variable domain, remainder taken from reference TRBV11-3 and TRBJ2-6, is EAGVVQSPRYKIIEKKQPVAFWCNPISGHNTLYWYLQNLGQGPELLIRYENEEAVDDSQLPKDRFSAERLKGVDSTLKIQPAELGDSAVYLCASSPRGTGGSGANVLTFGAGSRLTVL.

The V gene is TRBV19, the J gene TRBJ2-1; 13 bases align to TRBD2. The CDR3 is 14 residues long. With 8 bases clipped from V and 4 bases from J, the junction kept 2 bases outside the gene matches. Germline values: CDR1 LNHDA, CDR2 SQIVND (reference sequence). CDR3 DNA sequence: TGTGCCAGTCGACTAGCGGGAGGATACAATGAGCAGTTCTTC. Protein product: CASRLAGGYNEQFF.

This chain connects TRBV29-1 to TRBJ2-3; 7 bases agree with TRBD2. The germline gives CDR1 SQVTM, CDR2 ANQGSEA. The CDR3 is made up of 13 amino acids. Trimming removed 3 bases from V and 1 base from J; junction bases left unmatched: 1. The CDR3 sequence is CSVESGGTDTQYF. In nucleotides, the CDR3 is TGCAGCGTTGAGAGCGGGGGCACAGATACGCAGTATTTT.

The chain carries TRBV30 and TRBJ1-1; D uncertain. The CDR3 sequence is 11 residues long. The germline V gene encodes CDR1 GTSNPN and CDR2 SVGIG (reference sequence). The germline V and J ends were trimmed by 4 bases and 1 base, with 4 bases remaining between them. CDR3 sequence: CAWKGNTEAFF. The CDR3 DNA sequence: TGTGCCTGGAAGGGGAACACTGAAGCTTTCTTT.

The gene calls are TRBV5-4 and TRBJ2-7; D not certain. Germline assignment: CDR1 SGHNT and CDR2 YYREEE (reference sequence). The CDR3 runs to 14 residues. Trimming left V 4 bases short and J 2 bases short, with 13 bases between. CDR3 protein: CASSLTSGPYEQYF. The CDR3 DNA reads as TGTGCCAGCAGCCTAACCTCTGGACCCTACGAGCAGTACTTC.

The rearrangement links TRBV5-8 to TRBJ1-5; D is perhaps TRBD1 (5 bases). V was pared by 6 bases and J by 6 bases, with 22 bases between. CDR3 length: 16 amino acids. From germline, CDR1 is SGHTS and CDR2 YDEGEE. Here the CDR3 reads CASMKRGARRFQPQHF. The CDR3 nucleotides are TGTGCCAGCATGAAGAGAGGGGCGCGGAGATTTCAGCCCCAGCATTTT.